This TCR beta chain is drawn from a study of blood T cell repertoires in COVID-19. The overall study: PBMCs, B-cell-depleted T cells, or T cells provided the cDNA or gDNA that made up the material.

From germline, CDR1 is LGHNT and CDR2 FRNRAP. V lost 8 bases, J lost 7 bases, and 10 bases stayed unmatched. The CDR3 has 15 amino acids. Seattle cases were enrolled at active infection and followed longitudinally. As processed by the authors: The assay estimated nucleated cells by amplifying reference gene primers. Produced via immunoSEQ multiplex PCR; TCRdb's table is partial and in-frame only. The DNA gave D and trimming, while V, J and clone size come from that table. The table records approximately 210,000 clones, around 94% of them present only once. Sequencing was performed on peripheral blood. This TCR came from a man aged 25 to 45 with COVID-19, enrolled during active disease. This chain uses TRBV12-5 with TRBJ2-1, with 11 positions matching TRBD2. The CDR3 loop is CASSLSGGALNEQFF. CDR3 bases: TGTGCTAGTAGCCTTAGCGGGGGGGCCTTGAATGAGCAGTTCTTC.